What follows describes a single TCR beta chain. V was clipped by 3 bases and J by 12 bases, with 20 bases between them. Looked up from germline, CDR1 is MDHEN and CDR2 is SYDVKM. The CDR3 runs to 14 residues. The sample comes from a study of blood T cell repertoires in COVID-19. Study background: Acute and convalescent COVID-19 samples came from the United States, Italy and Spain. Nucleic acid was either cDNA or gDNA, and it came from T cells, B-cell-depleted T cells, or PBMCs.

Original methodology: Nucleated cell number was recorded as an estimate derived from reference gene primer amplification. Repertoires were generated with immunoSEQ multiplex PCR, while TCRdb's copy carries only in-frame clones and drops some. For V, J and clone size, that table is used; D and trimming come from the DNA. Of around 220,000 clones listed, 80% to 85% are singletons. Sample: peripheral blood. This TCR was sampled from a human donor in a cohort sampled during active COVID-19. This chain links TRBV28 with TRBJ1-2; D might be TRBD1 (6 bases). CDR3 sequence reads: CASSFNGQGSAHTF. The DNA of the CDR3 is TGTGCCAGCAGTTTCAATGGGCAGGGGTCTGCCCACACCTTC.